Following are 15 T cell receptor beta chains from one sample sequenced in a study of cytomegalovirus exposure and HLA in healthy donors. Only in-frame clones appear in the TCRdb table, and some are missing; sequencing was by immunoSEQ multiplex PCR. This table has 45,000 to 65,000 clones, 89% appearing once. The sample comprised PBMCs. These receptor sequences come from a woman under 30 in good health and CMV-seronegative.

V gene TRBV14 combines with J gene TRBJ2-7; no clear D gene. Per germline, CDR1 SGHDN and CDR2 FVKESK. The CDR3 extends over 16 amino acids. Trimming left V 0 bases short and J 6 bases short, with 18 bases between. CDR3 residues: CASSQDTVLVPSEQYF. CDR3 DNA sequence: TGTGCCAGCAGCCAAGATACGGTGCTAGTACCGTCCGAGCAGTACTTC.

CDR3 sequence (DNA): TGCGCCAGCAGCAGTCCGGGACAGGCCCCCTTGGACTATGGCTACACCTTC. Translation gives CASSSPGQAPLDYGYTF. This chain uses TRBV4-1 with TRBJ1-2; TRBD1 aligns across 8 bases. The length of the CDR3 is 17 residues. Trimming at V came to 5 bases and at J to 3 bases, leaving 14 bases not matched to a gene. Germline loops: CDR1 MGHRA, CDR2 YSYEKL.

This chain uses TRBV27 with TRBJ2-7, with 12 bases identical to TRBD2. CDR1 MNHEY and CDR2 SMNVEV come from the germline V gene (reference sequence). The CDR3 spans 17 residues. V lost 6 bases and J lost 0; bases outside the gene matches: 9. In DNA form, the CDR3 reads TGTGCCAGCAGACCGGGACTAGCGGGTTACCGCTCCTACGAGCAGTACTTC. Its translation: CASRPGLAGYRSYEQYF.

This clone was detected once. The genes are TRBV7-2 and TRBJ2-1, with 11 positions matching TRBD1. V lost 5 bases to trimming and J lost 6 bases; unmatched junction nucleotides: 12. The germline V gene encodes CDR1 SGHTA and CDR2 FQGNSA. The CDR3 has 17 amino acids. CDR3 DNA sequence: TGTGCCAGCAGCCCCTACCTGGGGACAGGGGGTGTCAATGAGCAGTTCTTC. Protein: CASSPYLGTGGVNEQFF.

This chain uses TRBV5-4 with TRBJ1-1; 9 positions agree with TRBD1. The length of the CDR3 is 15 residues. The ends lost 4 bases at V and 6 bases at J; junction bases unmatched: 10. Germline CDR1 is SGHNT and CDR2 is YYREEE (reference sequence). CDR3 bases: TGTGCCAGCAGCCGGGAACAGGGGGCGGTAGCTGAAGCTTTCTTT. The encoded protein is CASSREQGAVAEAFF.

This chain links TRBV6-1 with TRBJ1-4; D remains unclear. The CDR3 contains 15 residues. The V end lost 2 bases, the J end lost 5 bases, and 12 bases lay between the germline ends. CDR1 is MNHNS, CDR2 SASEGT, per germline. In nucleotides, the CDR3 is TGTGCCAGCAGTGAAACGGGTTACGTCAATGAAAAACTGTTTTTT. This gives the protein CASSETGYVNEKLFF.

V gene TRBV5-4 combines with J gene TRBJ2-7; 9 positions match TRBD1. V shed 4 bases and J 7 bases; nucleotides not matched to a gene: 12. Germline V gives CDR1 SGHNT, CDR2 YYREEE (reference sequence). The CDR3 has 15 amino acids. In DNA form, the CDR3 reads TGTGCCAGCAGCAAGCGTCCGGGACAGGGCGAAGAGCAGTACTTC. Protein product: CASSKRPGQGEEQYF.

The chain has TRBV6-4 and TRBJ2-1; 7 bases align to TRBD2. This CDR3 has 13 residues. Germline-derived CDR1 and CDR2 are MRHNA and SNTAGT. Trimming removed 4 bases from V and 8 bases from J; junction bases left unmatched: 5. As DNA, the CDR3 is TGTGCCAGCAGTGCCGGGACTAAGGATGAGCAGTTCTTC. It is translated as CASSAGTKDEQFF.

This sequence joins TRBV2 and TRBJ1-1, with TRBD1 as a possible D gene (6 bases). In germline, CDR1 is SNHLY, CDR2 FYNNEI. The V and J ends lost 5 bases and 5 bases respectively, with 15 bases between them. This CDR3 spans 14 amino acids. CDR3: CASSFDRRTTEAFF. The CDR3 DNA follows: TGTGCCAGCAGTTTTGACAGGAGAACGACTGAAGCTTTCTTT. Drawing the rest from reference TRBV2 and TRBJ1-1, the complete variable domain is EPEVTQTPSHQVTQMGQEVILRCVPISNHLYFYWYRQILGQKVEFLVSFYNNEISEKSEIFDDQFSVERPDGSNFTLKIRSTKLEDSAMYFCASSFDRRTTEAFFGQGTRLTVV.

The chain combines TRBV6-5 with TRBJ1-2; 7 bases map to TRBD1. The CDR3 runs to 14 residues. Germline assignment: CDR1 MNHEY and CDR2 SVGAGI. V shed 5 bases and J 0 bases; nucleotides not matched to a gene: 3. The CDR3 coding sequence is TGTGCCAGCAGTCCCGGGACAGCTAACTATGGCTACACCTTC. Its translation is CASSPGTANYGYTF.

The gene calls are TRBV20-1 and TRBJ1-1; 8 nucleotides agree with TRBD1. The V gene end was trimmed by 6 bases and the J gene end by 7 bases; junction bases not matched to a gene: 4. Germline V gives CDR1 DFQATT, CDR2 SNEGSKA (reference sequence). The CDR3 has 11 residues. The CDR3 is CSAEDRDEAFF. The CDR3 bases are TGCAGTGCCGAGGACAGGGATGAAGCTTTCTTT.

The CDR3 protein is CASSVARQGGGYTF. The DNA of the CDR3 is TGTGCCAGCAGCGTAGCGCGACAGGGAGGTGGCTACACCTTC. The chain combines TRBV9 with TRBJ1-2, with 7 bases matching TRBD1. The CDR3 runs 14 residues. Germline lookup yields CDR1 SGDLS and CDR2 YYNGEE. Trimming removed 0 bases from V and 7 bases from J; junction bases left unmatched: 6.

The rearrangement joins TRBV19 to TRBJ2-1; tentatively, D is TRBD2 (6 bases). There are 12 residues in the CDR3. CDR1 is LNHDA and CDR2 is SQIVND in the germline V gene (reference sequence). V was pared by 6 bases and J by 10 bases, with 13 bases between. CDR3 sequence: CASRALAGEQFF. In DNA form, the CDR3 reads TGTGCCAGTAGGGCACTAGCCGGGGAGCAGTTCTTC.

The chain links TRBV7-9 to TRBJ2-3; 7 bases line up with TRBD2. J lost 10 bases, V lost 0 bases, and 7 bases had no gene match. The CDR3 totals 14 residues. Germline V CDR1 and CDR2: SEHNR, FQNEAQ (reference sequence). CDR3 in amino acids: CASSLAGGTDAQYF. In DNA form, the CDR3 reads TGTGCCAGCAGCTTAGCCGGGGGGACCGATGCGCAGTATTTT.

CDR3 sequence (DNA): TGTGCCAGCGCCGCCCAGGGACAGGGGGCTGGTCAGCCCCAGCATTTT. This encodes CASAAQGQGAGQPQHF. This chain uses TRBV2 with TRBJ1-5, with 12 bases fitting TRBD1. V trimming: 8 bases; J trimming: 6 bases; junction bases outside the gene matches: 11. The CDR3 contains 16 residues. Per germline, CDR1 SNHLY and CDR2 FYNNEI.